This T cell receptor beta chain was identified during a study of cytomegalovirus exposure and HLA in healthy donors. On this clone itself: Its antigen is not known.

Study results and limitations: Most sequenced TCRs were rare (though some public TCRs occurred in many donors). Accurate HLA-A and HLA-B prediction from TCR beta sequences was reported for most subjects. As confirmed in vitro, three CMV-associated chains were specific for CMV antigens.

This PCR relied on a set of 60 Vbeta primers and 13 Jbeta primers. The repertoire was sequenced with immunoSEQ multiplex PCR; TCRdb's copy has only in-frame clones and lacks some. The sample lists over 130,000 clones, just over 65% occurring once. CDR3 length equals 17 residues. V lost 4 bases and J lost 0; bases outside the gene matches: 5. From germline, CDR1 is SGHRS and CDR2 YFSETQ. The TCR originated in a woman aged 60-75 years in good health and CMV-seronegative. The specimen sequenced was PBMCs. The chain is built from TRBV5-1 and TRBJ2-3, with 13 bases matching TRBD2. The DNA of the CDR3 is TGCGCCAGCAGCCCGGGACTAGCGGGGTTGAGCACAGATACGCAGTATTTT. It specifies CASSPGLAGLSTDTQYF.